Listed below are T cell receptor beta chains from one sample, sequenced in a study of cytomegalovirus exposure and HLA in healthy donors. TCRdb's copy holds only in-frame clones and misses some; the assay was immunoSEQ multiplex PCR. The repertoire includes about 140,000 clones, around 82% of them detected once, and approximately 2.5% sits in the top ten. The sequencing sample was made of PBMCs. These TCRs come from a young woman in good health and CMV-seropositive. Both conserved end residues are part of each CDR3. D genes are given only for firm matches.

DNA	CDR3	D	V	J
TGTGCCAGCAGCCTAGCGGGGCGGGGAAACATTCAGTACTTC	CASSLAGRGNIQYF	TRBD2	TRBV7-2	TRBJ2-4
TGTGCCAGCAGTCGGACAGGGTACCGCGAGCAGTACTTC	CASSRTGYREQYF	TRBD1	TRBV28	TRBJ2-7
TGTGCCAGCAGCTTAGGACAGATCTCCTACGAGCAGTACTTC	CASSLGQISYEQYF	.	TRBV7-2	TRBJ2-7
TGTGCCACCAGGAACAGGGGGGAGAAACCAGATACGCAGTATTTT	CATRNRGEKPDTQYF	TRBD1	TRBV15	TRBJ2-3
TGCGCCAGCAGCCGCGGCGAAGGAGGAACCGGAAACACCATATATTTT	CASSRGEGGTGNTIYF	.	TRBV4-3	TRBJ1-3
TGTGCCAGCAGCTTACTGGACAGCGGTGGCTACACCTTC	CASSLLDSGGYTF	.	TRBV7-6	TRBJ1-2
TGCGCCAGCAGCCCACCGGGACTAGCCGACACCGGGGAGCTGTTTTTT	CASSPPGLADTGELFF	TRBD2	TRBV5-1	TRBJ2-2
TGTGCCAGCAGTTTAGTGACCGCAACCACCCTGGGACAGTCTTTATCCTACGAGCAGTACTTC	CASSLVTATTLGQSLSYEQYF	TRBD1	TRBV28	TRBJ2-7
TGTGCCAGCAGTTTACTTGGACAGCCCTACGAGCAGTACTTC	CASSLLGQPYEQYF	.	TRBV28	TRBJ2-7
TGTGCCAGCAGCGTAGGACCGGGGGGGGTCACAGATACGCAGTATTTT	CASSVGPGGVTDTQYF	TRBD2	TRBV9	TRBJ2-3